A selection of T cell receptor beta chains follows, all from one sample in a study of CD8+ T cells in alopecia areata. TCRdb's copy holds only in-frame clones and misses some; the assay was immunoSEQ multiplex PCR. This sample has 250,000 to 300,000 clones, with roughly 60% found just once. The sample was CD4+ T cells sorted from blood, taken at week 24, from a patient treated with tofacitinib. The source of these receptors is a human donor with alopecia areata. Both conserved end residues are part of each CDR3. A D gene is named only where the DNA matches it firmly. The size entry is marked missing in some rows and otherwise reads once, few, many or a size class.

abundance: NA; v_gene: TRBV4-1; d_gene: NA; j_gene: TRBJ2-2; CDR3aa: CASSQVTSGSVLNSGELFF; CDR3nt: TGCGCCAGCAGCCAAGTGACTTCGGGGAGCGTTCTCAATTCCGGGGAGCTGTTTTTT
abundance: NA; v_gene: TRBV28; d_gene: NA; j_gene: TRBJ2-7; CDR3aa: CASSSGTFSEQYF; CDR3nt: TGTGCCAGCAGTTCCGGGACTTTCAGCGAGCAGTACTTC
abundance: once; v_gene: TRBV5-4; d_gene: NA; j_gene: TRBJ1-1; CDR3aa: CASSSKTTRRDTEAFF; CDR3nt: TGTGCCAGCAGCAGCAAGACCACCCGAAGGGACACTGAAGCTTTCTTT
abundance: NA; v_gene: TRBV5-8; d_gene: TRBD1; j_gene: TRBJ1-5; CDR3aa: CASSAPSGQGDQPQHF; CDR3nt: TGTGCCAGCAGCGCCCCGTCGGGACAGGGTGATCAGCCCCAGCATTTT
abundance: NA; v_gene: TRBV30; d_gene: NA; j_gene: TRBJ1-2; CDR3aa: CAWMSLQLNYGYTF; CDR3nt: TGTGCCTGGATGAGCCTACAGCTTAACTATGGCTACACCTTC
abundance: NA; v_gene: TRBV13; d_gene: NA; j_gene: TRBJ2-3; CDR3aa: CASSLEAVQYF; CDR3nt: TGTGCCAGCAGCTTAGAGGCAGTACAGTATTTT
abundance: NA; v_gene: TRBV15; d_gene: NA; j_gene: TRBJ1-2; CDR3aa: CATSRGRELGGYTF; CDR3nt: TGTGCCACCAGCAGGGGCAGGGAATTAGGCGGCTACACCTTC
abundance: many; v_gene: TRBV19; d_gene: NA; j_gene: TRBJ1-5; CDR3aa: CASSTQGHQPQHF; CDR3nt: TGTGCCAGTAGTACACAGGGCCATCAGCCCCAGCATTTT
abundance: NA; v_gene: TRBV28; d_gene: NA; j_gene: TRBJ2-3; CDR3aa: CASRQEQGPTDTQYF; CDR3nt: TGTGCCAGCAGACAAGAACAGGGCCCCACAGATACGCAGTATTTT
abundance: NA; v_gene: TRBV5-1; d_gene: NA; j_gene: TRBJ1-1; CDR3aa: CASSLASNTEAFF; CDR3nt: TGCGCCAGCAGCTTGGCTTCGAACACTGAAGCTTTCTTT
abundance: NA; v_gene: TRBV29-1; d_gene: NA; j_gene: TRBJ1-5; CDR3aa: CSVEERGGQPQHF; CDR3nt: TGCAGCGTTGAAGAGAGAGGGGGTCAGCCCCAGCATTTT
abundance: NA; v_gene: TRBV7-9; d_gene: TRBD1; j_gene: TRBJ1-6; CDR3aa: CASSYRGLTPLHF; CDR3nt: TGTGCCAGCAGCTACAGGGGGTTGACACCCCTCCACTTT
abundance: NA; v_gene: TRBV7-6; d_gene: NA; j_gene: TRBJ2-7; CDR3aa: CASSLRVADTYEQYF; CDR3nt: TGTGCCAGCAGCTTGAGAGTAGCGGACACCTACGAGCAGTACTTC
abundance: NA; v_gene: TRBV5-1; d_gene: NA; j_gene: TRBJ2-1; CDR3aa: CASSLVTLDEQFF; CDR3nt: TGCGCCAGCAGCTTGGTCACGTTGGATGAGCAGTTCTTC
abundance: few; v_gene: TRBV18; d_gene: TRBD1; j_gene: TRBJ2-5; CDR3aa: CASSPPGQGLETQYF; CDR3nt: TGTGCCAGCTCACCACCCGGACAGGGATTGGAGACCCAGTACTTC
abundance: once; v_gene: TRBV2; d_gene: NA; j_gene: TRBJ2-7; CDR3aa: CASSNLWHEQYF; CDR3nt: TGTGCCAGCTCTAACCTTTGGCACGAGCAGTACTTC
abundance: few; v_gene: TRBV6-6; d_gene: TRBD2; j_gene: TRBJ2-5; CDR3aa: CASRPSGGGETQYF; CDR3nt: TGTGCCAGCAGGCCTAGCGGGGGTGGAGAGACCCAGTACTTC
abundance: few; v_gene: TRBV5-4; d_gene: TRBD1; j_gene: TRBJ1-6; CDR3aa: CASSSRDRGDSPLHF; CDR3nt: TGTGCCAGCAGCTCCCGGGACAGGGGTGATTCACCCCTCCACTTT
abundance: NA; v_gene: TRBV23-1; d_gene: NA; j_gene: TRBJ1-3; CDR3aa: CASSQSAQSSSGNTIYF; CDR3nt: TGCGCCAGCAGTCAATCTGCTCAGTCGAGCTCTGGAAACACCATATATTTT
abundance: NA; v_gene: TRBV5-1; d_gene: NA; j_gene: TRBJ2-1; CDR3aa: CASTTSPGMRNEQFF; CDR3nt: TGCGCCAGCACAACGAGCCCGGGGATGAGGAATGAGCAGTTCTTC
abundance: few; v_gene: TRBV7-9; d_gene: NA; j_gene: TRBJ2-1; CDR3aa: CASSRGQGEYNEQFF; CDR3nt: TGTGCCAGCAGCCGGGGGCAGGGGGAATACAATGAGCAGTTCTTC
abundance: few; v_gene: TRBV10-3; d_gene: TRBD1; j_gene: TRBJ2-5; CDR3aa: CAIRPGTGGQETQYF; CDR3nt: TGTGCCATCAGACCCGGGACAGGGGGCCAAGAGACCCAGTACTTC
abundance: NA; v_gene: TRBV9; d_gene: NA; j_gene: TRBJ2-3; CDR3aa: CASSVAPLGYTQYF; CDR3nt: TGTGCCAGCAGCGTAGCCCCCCTAGGGTATACGCAGTATTTT
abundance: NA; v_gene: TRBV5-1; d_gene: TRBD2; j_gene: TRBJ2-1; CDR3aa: CASSSTSGPYNEQFF; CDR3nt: TGCGCCAGCAGCTCGACTAGCGGGCCCTACAATGAGCAGTTCTTC
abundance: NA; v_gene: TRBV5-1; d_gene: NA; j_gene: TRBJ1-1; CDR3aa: CASALLTGTGAEAFF; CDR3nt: TGCGCCAGCGCCTTACTGACAGGCACAGGAGCTGAAGCTTTCTTT
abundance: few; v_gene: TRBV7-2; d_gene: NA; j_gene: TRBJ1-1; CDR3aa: CASSAGRGGNTEAFF; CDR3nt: TGTGCCAGCAGCGCGGGTCGGGGGGGCAACACTGAAGCTTTCTTT
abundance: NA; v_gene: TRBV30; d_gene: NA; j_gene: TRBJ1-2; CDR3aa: CAWRSKTVLYGYTF; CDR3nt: TGTGCCTGGAGGTCGAAGACAGTTCTCTATGGCTACACCTTC
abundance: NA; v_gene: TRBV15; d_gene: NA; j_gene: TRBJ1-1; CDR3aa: CATSRPFVGTVEAFF; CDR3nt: TGTGCCACCAGCAGACCCTTTGTTGGCACAGTTGAAGCTTTCTTT
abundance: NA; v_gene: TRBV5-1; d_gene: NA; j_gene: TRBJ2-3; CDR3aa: CASSLKGDTQYF; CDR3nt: TGCGCCAGCAGCTTAAAGGGCGATACGCAGTATTTT
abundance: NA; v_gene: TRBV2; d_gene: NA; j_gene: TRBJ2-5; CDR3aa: CASSERWQGETQYF; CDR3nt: TGTGCCAGCAGTGAGAGATGGCAGGGAGAGACCCAGTACTTC
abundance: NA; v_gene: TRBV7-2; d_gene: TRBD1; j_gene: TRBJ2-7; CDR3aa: CASRALGQGADEQYF; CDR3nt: TGTGCCAGCAGAGCCCTGGGACAGGGGGCTGACGAGCAGTACTTC
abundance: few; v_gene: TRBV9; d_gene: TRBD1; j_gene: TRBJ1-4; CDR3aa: CASSRSTGETNEKLFF; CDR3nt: TGTGCCAGCAGCCGGTCAACAGGGGAAACTAATGAAAAACTGTTTTTT
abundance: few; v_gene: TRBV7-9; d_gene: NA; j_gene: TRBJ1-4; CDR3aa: CASSSPNEKLFF; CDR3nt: TGTGCCAGCAGCTCCCCTAATGAAAAACTGTTTTTT
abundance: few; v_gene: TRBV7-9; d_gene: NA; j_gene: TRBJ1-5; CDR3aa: CASSFSNQPQHF; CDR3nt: TGTGCCAGCAGCTTTAGCAATCAGCCCCAGCATTTT
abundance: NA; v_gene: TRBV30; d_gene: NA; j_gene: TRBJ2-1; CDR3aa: CAWSKTGSSYNEQFF; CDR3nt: TGTGCCTGGAGTAAAACAGGGAGCTCCTACAATGAGCAGTTCTTC
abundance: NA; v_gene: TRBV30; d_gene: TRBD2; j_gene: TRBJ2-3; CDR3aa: CAWRSSGGATDTQYF; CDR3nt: TGTGCCTGGAGGAGCAGCGGGGGGGCAACAGATACGCAGTATTTT
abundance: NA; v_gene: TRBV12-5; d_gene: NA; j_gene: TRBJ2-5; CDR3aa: CASGSGLYTQYF; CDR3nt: TGTGCTAGTGGTTCAGGGCTCTATACCCAGTACTTC
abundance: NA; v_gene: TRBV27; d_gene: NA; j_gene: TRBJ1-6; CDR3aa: CASSSPEEGAALHF; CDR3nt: TGTGCCAGCAGTTCCCCAGAAGAGGGAGCGGCCCTCCACTTT
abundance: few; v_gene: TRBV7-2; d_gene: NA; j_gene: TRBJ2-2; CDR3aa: CASSLLTGRVGELFF; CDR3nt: TGTGCCAGCAGCTTACTGACAGGGAGGGTCGGGGAGCTGTTTTTT
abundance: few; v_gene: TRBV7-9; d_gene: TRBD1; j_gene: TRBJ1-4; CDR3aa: CASSSAGGFEKLFF; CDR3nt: TGTGCCAGCAGCTCGGCAGGGGGTTTCGAAAAACTGTTTTTT
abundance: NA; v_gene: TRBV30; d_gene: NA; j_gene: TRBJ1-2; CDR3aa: CAWSVRGVGYTF; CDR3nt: TGTGCCTGGAGTGTCCGGGGGGTTGGCTACACCTTC
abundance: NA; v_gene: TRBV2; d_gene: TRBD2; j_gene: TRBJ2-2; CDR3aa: CASSAYSGGNTGELFF; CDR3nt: TGTGCCAGCAGTGCCTATAGCGGGGGGAACACCGGGGAGCTGTTTTTT
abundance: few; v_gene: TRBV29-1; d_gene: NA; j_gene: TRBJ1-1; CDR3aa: CSVTRGGTEAFF; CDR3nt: TGCAGCGTCACTAGGGGGGGCACTGAAGCTTTCTTT
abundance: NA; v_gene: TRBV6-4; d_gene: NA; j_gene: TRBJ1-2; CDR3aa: CASSDFVADYGYTF; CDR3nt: TGTGCCAGCAGTGACTTTGTGGCTGACTATGGCTACACCTTC
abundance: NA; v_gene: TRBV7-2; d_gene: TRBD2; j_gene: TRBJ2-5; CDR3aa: CASSLGGAGAGETQYF; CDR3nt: TGTGCCAGCAGCTTGGGAGGAGCGGGGGCGGGTGAGACCCAGTACTTC
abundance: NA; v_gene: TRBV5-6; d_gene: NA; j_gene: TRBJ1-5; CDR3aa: CASSLQSQPQHF; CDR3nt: TGTGCCAGCAGCTTGCAGAGTCAGCCCCAGCATTTT
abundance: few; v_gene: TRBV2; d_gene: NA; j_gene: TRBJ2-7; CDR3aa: CASTQGGILGSYEQYF; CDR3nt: TGTGCCAGCACTCAAGGCGGGATCCTGGGGTCTTACGAGCAGTACTTC
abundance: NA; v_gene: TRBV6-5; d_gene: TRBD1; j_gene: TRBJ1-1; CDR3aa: CASSLGQGRTEAFF; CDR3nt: TGTGCCAGCAGTTTAGGACAGGGGCGCACTGAAGCTTTCTTT
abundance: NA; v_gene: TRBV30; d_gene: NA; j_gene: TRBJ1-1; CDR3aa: CAWRSGLGRTEAFF; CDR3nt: TGTGCCTGGAGGTCAGGGTTGGGGAGAACTGAAGCTTTCTTT
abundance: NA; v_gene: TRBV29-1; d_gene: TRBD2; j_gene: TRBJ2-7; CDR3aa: CSAASGLATNEQYF; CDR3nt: TGCAGCGCCGCCTCGGGACTAGCGACCAACGAGCAGTACTTC
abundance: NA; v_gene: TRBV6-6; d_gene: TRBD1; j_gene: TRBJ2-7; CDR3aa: CASSDRVPYEQYF; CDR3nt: TGTGCCAGCAGTGACAGGGTCCCCTACGAGCAGTACTTC
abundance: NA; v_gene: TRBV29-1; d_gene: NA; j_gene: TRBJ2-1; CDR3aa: CSMRDSRYNEQFF; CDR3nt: TGCAGCATGCGGGACTCTAGATACAATGAGCAGTTCTTC
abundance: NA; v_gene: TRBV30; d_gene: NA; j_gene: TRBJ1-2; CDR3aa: CAWSFSADGYTF; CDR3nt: TGTGCCTGGAGTTTCTCAGCGGATGGCTACACCTTC
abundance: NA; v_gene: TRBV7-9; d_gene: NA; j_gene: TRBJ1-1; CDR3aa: CASSLQGHTEAFF; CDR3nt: TGTGCCAGCAGCTTACAGGGGCACACTGAAGCTTTCTTT
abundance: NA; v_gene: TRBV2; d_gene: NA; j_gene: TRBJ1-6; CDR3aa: CASSLPSSPLHF; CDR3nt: TGTGCCAGCAGTCTCCCCTCTTCACCCCTCCACTTT
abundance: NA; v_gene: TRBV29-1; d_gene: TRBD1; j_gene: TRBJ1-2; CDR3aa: CSVDGQGYGYTF; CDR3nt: TGCAGCGTTGATGGACAGGGCTATGGCTACACCTTC